This is a list of T cell receptor beta chains from one sample in a study of blood T cell repertoires in COVID-19. Using immunoSEQ multiplex PCR, the repertoire was profiled, and TCRdb retains in-frame clones only, with some absent. The table has more than 85,000 clones, about nine tenths seen once. Sequencing input: peripheral blood. The receptors shown here come from a human donor in a cohort sampled during active COVID-19. CDR3s include the opening cysteine and the closing phenylalanine or tryptophan. Fields, in order: clone size, D gene, J gene, V gene, CDR3 protein, CDR3 DNA. D genes are given only for firm matches. The size entry is marked missing in some rows and otherwise reads once, few, many or a size class.

clone size: .
D gene: TRBD1
J gene: TRBJ2-3
V gene: TRBV12-3/TRBV12-4
CDR3 protein: CASSFDREDTQYF
CDR3 DNA: TGTGCCAGCAGTTTCGACAGGGAAGATACGCAGTATTTT

clone size: once
D gene: .
J gene: TRBJ1-1
V gene: TRBV5-1
CDR3 protein: CASSLDFRGEAFF
CDR3 DNA: TGCGCCAGCAGCTTGGACTTCCGGGGGGAAGCTTTCTTT

clone size: .
D gene: .
J gene: TRBJ2-3
V gene: TRBV27
CDR3 protein: CASSYLAGITDTQYF
CDR3 DNA: TGTGCCAGCAGTTATTTGGCCGGGATCACAGATACGCAGTATTTT

clone size: .
D gene: TRBD2
J gene: TRBJ2-7
V gene: TRBV4-2
CDR3 protein: CASSRLPLAGAYEQYF
CDR3 DNA: TGTGCCAGCAGCCGGCTCCCCCTAGCGGGAGCCTACGAGCAGTACTTC

clone size: .
D gene: .
J gene: TRBJ1-2
V gene: TRBV24-1
CDR3 protein: CATSDFPRSNYGYTF
CDR3 DNA: TGTGCCACCAGTGATTTCCCCCGTTCCAACTATGGCTACACCTTC

clone size: once
D gene: TRBD1
J gene: TRBJ2-3
V gene: TRBV5-5
CDR3 protein: CASSYQGANTQYF
CDR3 DNA: TGTGCCAGCAGCTATCAGGGGGCGAATACGCAGTATTTT

clone size: .
D gene: TRBD2
J gene: TRBJ2-3
V gene: TRBV9
CDR3 protein: CASSVKGTSGKDTQYF
CDR3 DNA: TGTGCCAGCAGCGTAAAGGGTACTAGCGGGAAAGATACGCAGTATTTT

clone size: once
D gene: .
J gene: TRBJ2-6
V gene: TRBV5-1
CDR3 protein: CASSLSIIVASGANVLTF
CDR3 DNA: TGCGCCAGCAGCTTGAGCATAATAGTAGCCTCTGGGGCCAACGTCCTGACTTTC

clone size: .
D gene: .
J gene: TRBJ2-7
V gene: TRBV9
CDR3 protein: CASSVTGAYEQYF
CDR3 DNA: TGTGCCAGCAGCGTTACGGGGGCCTACGAGCAGTACTTC

clone size: .
D gene: TRBD1
J gene: TRBJ2-7
V gene: TRBV29-1
CDR3 protein: CSVWKDRGYEQYF
CDR3 DNA: TGCAGCGTATGGAAGGACAGGGGGTACGAGCAGTACTTC

clone size: .
D gene: .
J gene: TRBJ1-2
V gene: TRBV7-9
CDR3 protein: CASSFRGALDGYTF
CDR3 DNA: TGTGCCAGCAGCTTCCGGGGGGCGCTGGACGGCTACACCTTC

clone size: .
D gene: .
J gene: TRBJ1-4
V gene: TRBV15
CDR3 protein: CATSRDQGLTNEKLFF
CDR3 DNA: TGTGCCACCAGCAGAGATCAGGGGCTAACTAATGAAAAACTGTTTTTT

clone size: few
D gene: .
J gene: TRBJ2-2
V gene: TRBV27
CDR3 protein: CASSLRSSGELFF
CDR3 DNA: TGTGCCAGCAGTTTACGGAGCTCCGGGGAGCTGTTTTTT

clone size: .
D gene: TRBD2
J gene: TRBJ2-2
V gene: TRBV2
CDR3 protein: CASSGASGSDKPARANTGELFF
CDR3 DNA: TGTGCCAGCAGTGGGGCTAGCGGGTCGGATAAACCGGCGCGGGCGAACACCGGGGAGCTGTTTTTT

clone size: few
D gene: TRBD1
J gene: TRBJ2-7
V gene: TRBV6-5
CDR3 protein: CASSYAGTGESYEQYF
CDR3 DNA: TGTGCCAGCAGTTACGCCGGGACAGGGGAATCCTACGAGCAGTACTTC

clone size: .
D gene: .
J gene: TRBJ2-7
V gene: TRBV7-9
CDR3 protein: CASSLVVGAVPRIYEQYF
CDR3 DNA: TGTGCCAGCAGCTTAGTAGTCGGTGCAGTCCCGCGGATCTACGAGCAGTACTTC

clone size: .
D gene: .
J gene: TRBJ1-5
V gene: TRBV6-5
CDR3 protein: CASIRGSNQPQHF
CDR3 DNA: TGTGCCAGCATCCGGGGTAGCAATCAGCCCCAGCATTTT

clone size: .
D gene: TRBD1
J gene: TRBJ1-4
V gene: TRBV2
CDR3 protein: CASGKGTGSGRDEKLFF
CDR3 DNA: TGTGCCAGCGGAAAAGGGACAGGGTCGGGTAGGGATGAAAAACTGTTTTTT

clone size: .
D gene: TRBD1
J gene: TRBJ1-2
V gene: TRBV24-1
CDR3 protein: CATSDPTGDYGYTF
CDR3 DNA: TGTGCCACCAGTGACCCGACAGGGGACTATGGCTACACCTTC

clone size: .
D gene: TRBD1
J gene: TRBJ2-7
V gene: TRBV11-2
CDR3 protein: CASSLVGTGSYEQYF
CDR3 DNA: TGTGCCAGCAGCTTAGTGGGGACAGGATCCTACGAGCAGTACTTC

clone size: .
D gene: .
J gene: TRBJ2-3
V gene: TRBV5-6
CDR3 protein: CASSLGAGPTDTQYF
CDR3 DNA: TGTGCCAGCAGCTTGGGGGCGGGGCCCACAGATACGCAGTATTTT

clone size: .
D gene: .
J gene: TRBJ1-1
V gene: TRBV7-8
CDR3 protein: CASSLTGPTEAFF
CDR3 DNA: TGTGCCAGCAGCTTAACAGGTCCCACTGAAGCTTTCTTT

clone size: once
D gene: .
J gene: TRBJ1-2
V gene: TRBV7-9
CDR3 protein: CASSPPSDPGTNGYTF
CDR3 DNA: TGTGCCAGCAGCCCACCTAGCGACCCCGGGACGAATGGCTACACCTTC

clone size: .
D gene: .
J gene: TRBJ1-2
V gene: TRBV28
CDR3 protein: CASSSSGVANYGYTF
CDR3 DNA: TGTGCCAGCAGTTCCTCAGGGGTTGCTAACTATGGCTACACCTTC

clone size: .
D gene: TRBD2
J gene: TRBJ2-5
V gene: TRBV5-5
CDR3 protein: CASRPRGGWSRLETQYF
CDR3 DNA: TGTGCCAGCAGACCCCGGGGGGGATGGAGCCGTCTAGAGACCCAGTACTTC

clone size: .
D gene: .
J gene: TRBJ2-7
V gene: TRBV18
CDR3 protein: CASSHGDSYEQYF
CDR3 DNA: TGTGCCAGCTCACACGGGGACTCCTACGAGCAGTACTTC

clone size: .
D gene: TRBD2
J gene: TRBJ2-1
V gene: TRBV5-5
CDR3 protein: CASSLGGGALEQFF
CDR3 DNA: TGTGCCAGCAGCTTGGGCGGGGGGGCCCTTGAGCAGTTCTTC